These 27 T cell receptor beta chains were all obtained from the same sample, sequenced in a study of blood T cell repertoires in COVID-19. Clones were sequenced by immunoSEQ multiplex PCR, and TCRdb holds only the in-frame ones, with some missing. This sample carries under 300,000 clones, around 80% of them seen once, and the ten largest clones take around 2.4%. Sequenced input: peripheral blood. These TCRs come from a man aged 40-55 years who had recovered from COVID-19.

V usage is TRBV1 and J usage is TRBJ2-7; the table's TRBD2 call for D was not verified on the DNA. TRBV1 is listed as a pseudogene. The CDR3 contains 19 residues. The CDR3 region is CTSSHHTTPSGLAGYEQYF. The CDR3 DNA is TGCACCAGCAGCCACCACACTACCCCCAGCGGACTAGCGGGATACGAGCAGTACTTC.

This clone showed up just once. V and J are TRBV13 and TRBJ1-2; D uncertain. The CDR3 contains 16 residues. V was clipped by 1 base and J by 8 bases, with 20 bases between them. Germline V gene sequence: CDR1 PRHDT, CDR2 FYEKMQ (reference sequence). In DNA, the CDR3 is TGTGCCAGCAGCTTAGAGTATAGCAAAGGAAACCGGGGCTACACCTTC. Protein sequence: CASSLEYSKGNRGYTF. Filled out from reference TRBV13 and TRBJ1-2, the complete variable domain reads AAGVIQSPRHLIKEKRETATLKCYPIPRHDTVYWYQQGPGQDPQFLISFYEKMQSDKGSIPDRFSAQQFSDYHSELNMSSLELGDSALYFCASSLEYSKGNRGYTFGSGTRLTVV.

This rearrangement joins TRBV5-1 to TRBJ2-1; tentatively, D is TRBD2 (7 bases). This CDR3 is 15 amino acids long. The germline CDR1 and CDR2 sequences are SGHRS and YFSETQ. V was trimmed by 7 bases and J by 5 bases, leaving 19 bases between them. CDR3 in DNA: TGCGCCAGCTCCAACAGGGCTAGCGGAAACAATGAGCAGTTCTTC. Its protein product is CASSNRASGNNEQFF.

The J gene is TRBJ2-5, the V gene TRBV28; tentative D call: TRBD2 (7 bases). This CDR3 has 16 amino acids. CDR1 is MDHEN and CDR2 is SYDVKM in the germline V gene. Trimming cost V 5 bases and J 1 base, with 17 bases left between them. The CDR3 sequence: CASSPPLGGAQETQYF. DNA for the CDR3: TGTGCCAGCAGTCCCCCTTTGGGGGGGGCCCAAGAGACCCAGTACTTC.

V and J are TRBV6-6 and TRBJ1-2; 10 bases are shared with TRBD1. V lost 4 bases to trimming and J lost 7 bases; unmatched junction nucleotides: 9. CDR1 and CDR2 from the germline V gene are MNHNY and SVGAGI (reference sequence). The CDR3 spans 15 residues. The CDR3 nucleotides are TGTGCCAGCAGTTTACTAGGGACAGGGGTGGGTGGCTACACCTTC. Translated: CASSLLGTGVGGYTF.

The rearrangement joins TRBV5-6 to TRBJ2-7; unclear D gene. Trimming took off 3 bases at V and 7 bases at J, with 17 bases between the two ends. The CDR3 is 14 amino acids. Germline V gene sequence: CDR1 SGHDT, CDR2 YYEEEE. This chain's CDR3 is CASSSSYGQWEQYF. The CDR3 nucleotides are TGTGCCAGCAGCTCAAGCTATGGGCAGTGGGAGCAGTACTTC. The full variable domain, in which reference TRBV5-6 and TRBJ2-7 provide the parts outside the CDR3, is DAGVTQSPTHLIKTRGQQVTLRCSPKSGHDTVSWYQQALGQGPQFIFQYYEEEERQRGNFPDRFSGHQFPNYSSELNVNALLLGDSALYLCASSSSYGQWEQYFGPGTRLTVT.

This sequence joins TRBV12-3 or TRBV12-4 and TRBJ1-4, with unresolved D. CDR3 length: 11 residues. V was shortened by 6 bases and J by 7 bases, with 6 bases between the two germline ends. In DNA, the CDR3 is TGTGCCAGCAGGCAGCGTGAAAAACTGTTTTTT. Residues: CASRQREKLFF.

V gene TRBV3-1 (or the pseudogene TRBV3-2) combines with J gene TRBJ2-1, with 8 bases that match TRBD1. Per the germline V gene, CDR1 is LGHDT and CDR2 is YNNKEL (reference sequence). Trimming removed 6 bases from V and 4 bases from J; junction bases left unmatched: 11. CDR3 length: 16 amino acids. CDR3 nucleotide sequence: TGTGCCAGCAGACAATACCGGCAGGGGGCTTACAATGAGCAGTTCTTC. As protein: CASRQYRQGAYNEQFF.

The chain joins TRBV5-5 to TRBJ1-6, with 8 bases lining up with TRBD1. Germline V gene data show CDR1 as SGHKS and CDR2 as YYEKEE (reference sequence). This CDR3 region has 17 residues. Trimming removed 4 bases from V and 0 bases from J; junction bases left unmatched: 6. The CDR3 DNA reads TGTGCCAGCAGCGGACAGGGTTTGAGCTCCTATAATTCACCCCTCCACTTT. This translates into CASSGQGLSSYNSPLHF. The full variable domain, rest sourced from reference TRBV5-5 and TRBJ1-6, is DAGVTQSPTHLIKTRGQQVTLRCSPISGHKSVSWYQQVLGQGPQFIFQYYEKEERGRGNFPDRFSARQFPNYSSELNVNALLLGDSALYLCASSGQGLSSYNSPLHFGNGTRLTVT.

This clone was counted a few times. The genes are TRBV3-1 (or the pseudogene TRBV3-2) and TRBJ1-2; the D is unclear. Germline-derived CDR1 and CDR2 are LGHDT and YNNKEL (reference sequence). This CDR3 is 14 amino acids long. V lost 1 base and J 3 bases, leaving 9 bases between the germline ends. CDR3 sequence reads: CASSQAPRHYGYTF. The CDR3 bases are TGTGCCAGCAGCCAAGCTCCGAGGCACTATGGCTACACCTTC.

The V gene is TRBV29-1, the J gene TRBJ1-1, with D possibly being TRBD1 (5 bases). Trimming cost V 6 bases and J 9 bases, with 14 bases left between them. The CDR3 covers 11 residues. CDR1 SQVTM and CDR2 ANQGSEA come from the germline V gene. The CDR3 bases are TGCAGCGTGGCGGGGGGTATGAAAGCTTTCTTT. Translating gives CSVAGGMKAFF.

V and J are TRBV7-8 and TRBJ2-3; D gene uncertain. V was clipped by 0 bases and J by 4 bases, with 17 bases between them. The CDR3 consists of 17 residues. Germline CDR1 SGHVS, CDR2 FQNEAQ. CDR3 DNA: TGTGCCAGCAGCTTAGCGGGCAGCCGTTTCATACCAGATACGCAGTATTTT. Its protein product is CASSLAGSRFIPDTQYF.

The chain is built from TRBV30 and TRBJ1-2; 7 positions agree with TRBD1. This CDR3 contains 14 residues. Trimming at V came to 5 bases and at J to 4 bases, leaving 10 bases not matched to a gene. CDR1 and CDR2 (germline): GTSNPN, SVGIG (reference sequence). The CDR3 reads CAWEPGQLSYGYTF. The CDR3 bases are TGTGCCTGGGAGCCGGGACAGCTTAGCTATGGCTACACCTTC.

This chain connects TRBV18 to TRBJ2-5; 7 nucleotides match TRBD2. CDR1 and CDR2 (germline): KGHSH, LQKENI. The CDR3 length is 15 residues. V was clipped by 6 bases and J by 2 bases; unmatched bases: 9. This CDR3 is CASSPREGGQETQYF. CDR3 in DNA: TGTGCCAGCTCTCCCAGGGAGGGAGGACAAGAGACCCAGTACTTC.

The CDR3: CAWSPPTPNRGINGYTF. Here the CDR3 DNA reads TGTGCCTGGAGTCCCCCTACCCCGAACAGGGGCATTAATGGCTACACCTTC. The chain joins TRBV30 to TRBJ1-2; TRBD1 aligns across 7 bases. The trim removed 2 bases at V and 6 bases at J, leaving 18 bases unmatched. Germline V lookup: CDR1 GTSNPN, CDR2 SVGIG (reference sequence). The CDR3 loop spans 17 amino acids.

Only a few counts were recorded for this clone. The chain employs TRBV12-3 or TRBV12-4 and TRBJ1-2; 8 bases line up with TRBD1. CDR3 length: 13 residues. Losses at the gene ends were 5 bases for V and 7 bases for J; bases not matched to a gene: 6. The chain's CDR3 is CASSHGQGGGYTF. CDR3 bases: TGTGCCAGCAGTCACGGACAGGGAGGTGGCTACACCTTC.

The V call is TRBV9, the J call TRBJ1-2; the D is unclear. V was cut by 3 bases and J by 8 bases, with 8 bases left in between. This CDR3 region has 11 residues. Germline V gene sequence: CDR1 SGDLS, CDR2 YYNGEE. CDR3 sequence (DNA): TGTGCCAGCAGCGGGCCTCGAGGCTACACCTTC. This encodes CASSGPRGYTF.

V gene TRBV29-1 combines with J gene TRBJ2-3, with 7 bases fitting TRBD2. The CDR3 has 14 amino acids. Per the germline V gene, CDR1 is SQVTM and CDR2 is ANQGSEA. V lost 5 bases, J lost 4 bases, and 9 bases stayed unmatched. The CDR3 region has the DNA TGCAGCGTTTCGAGGGAGGGCGTCGCAGATACGCAGTATTTT. As protein: CSVSREGVADTQYF.

V gene TRBV2 combines with J gene TRBJ1-2, with 8 bases matching TRBD1. CDR3 length: 14 residues. Germline CDR1 reads SNHLY; CDR2 reads FYNNEI. V lost 5 bases, J lost 4 bases, and 6 bases stayed unmatched. For the CDR3, the DNA is TGTGCCAGCAGTCAGGACAGGGATGGCTATGGCTACACCTTC. Amino acids: CASSQDRDGYGYTF.

The CDR3 region is CASSRSGGRGSGYTF. The CDR3 DNA reads TGTGCCAGCAGCCGCTCCGGGGGGCGAGGTAGTGGCTACACCTTC. The J gene is TRBJ1-2, the V gene TRBV6-5, with D possibly TRBD1 on 6 matching bases. The length of the CDR3 is 15 residues. Germline CDR1 and CDR2: MNHEY and SVGAGI. V was clipped by 6 bases and J by 7 bases, with 21 bases between them.

The chain uses TRBV7-9 and TRBJ1-1; 9 bases agree with TRBD1. The length of the CDR3 is 13 residues. J was trimmed by 7 bases and V by 4 bases; bases with no gene match: 4. Germline lookup yields CDR1 SEHNR and CDR2 FQNEAQ (reference sequence). In DNA form, the CDR3 reads TGTGCCAGCAGCTCCCGGGACAGGGTTGAAGCTTTCTTT. This gives the protein CASSSRDRVEAFF.

The chain couples TRBV6-6 to TRBJ2-5; the D is unclear. Per germline, CDR1 MNHNY and CDR2 SVGAGI (reference sequence). V was pared by 1 base and J by 5 bases, with 8 bases between. This CDR3 comprises 13 residues. CDR3 region: CASSYLGRETQYF. The CDR3 bases are TGTGCCAGCAGTTACTTGGGCAGGGAGACCCAGTACTTC.

This clone was observed a handful of times. The rearrangement uses TRBV12-3 or TRBV12-4 and TRBJ1-2, with D possibly matching TRBD1 (6 bases). This CDR3 region has 12 residues. V was trimmed by 6 bases and J by 8 bases, leaving 13 bases between them. For the CDR3, the DNA is TGTGCCAGCAGAACACAGGGAGGGGGCTACACCTTC. Amino acid sequence: CASRTQGGGYTF.

In this sample, this clone turned up once. The J gene is TRBJ2-3, the V gene TRBV19, with a possible D match to TRBD1 (6 bases). Trimming cost V 6 bases and J 3 bases, with 16 bases left between them. CDR1 LNHDA and CDR2 SQIVND come from the germline V gene (reference sequence). CDR3 size: 15 residues. CDR3 in DNA: TGTGCCAGTAGACCTACAGGGAGAGGGACAGATACGCAGTATTTT. Translation gives CASRPTGRGTDTQYF.

This clone was seen only a few times. The V and J genes are TRBV6-2 or TRBV6-3 and TRBJ2-7, with D hard to call. V dropped 5 bases and J dropped 3 bases, with 8 bases sitting between them. Germline V CDR1 and CDR2: MNHEY, SVGEGT. This CDR3 has 12 amino acids. CDR3 residues: CASSGTSYEQYF. The CDR3 nucleotides are TGTGCCAGCAGTGGCACCAGCTACGAGCAGTACTTC.

The chain carries TRBV5-1 and TRBJ2-7; possible D gene TRBD1, 5 bases. Between the trimmed V and J ends, which lost 4 bases and 2 bases, there was a span of 19 bases. The length of the CDR3 is 16 residues. Germline CDR1 is SGHRS and CDR2 is YFSETQ. The CDR3, as DNA: TGCGCCAGCAGCCCGTCCGGGTCACAGGCAGCCTACGAGCAGTACTTC. Translating it yields CASSPSGSQAAYEQYF.

The chain uses TRBV19 and TRBJ1-5; possibly TRBD1 for D (6 bases). The V gene's germline CDR1 is LNHDA and CDR2 SQIVND (reference sequence). There are 14 residues in the CDR3. V was pared by 5 bases and J by 4 bases, with 12 bases between. The CDR3 protein is CASSPDQGNQPQHF. For the CDR3, the DNA is TGTGCCAGTAGTCCTGACCAGGGGAATCAGCCCCAGCATTTT.